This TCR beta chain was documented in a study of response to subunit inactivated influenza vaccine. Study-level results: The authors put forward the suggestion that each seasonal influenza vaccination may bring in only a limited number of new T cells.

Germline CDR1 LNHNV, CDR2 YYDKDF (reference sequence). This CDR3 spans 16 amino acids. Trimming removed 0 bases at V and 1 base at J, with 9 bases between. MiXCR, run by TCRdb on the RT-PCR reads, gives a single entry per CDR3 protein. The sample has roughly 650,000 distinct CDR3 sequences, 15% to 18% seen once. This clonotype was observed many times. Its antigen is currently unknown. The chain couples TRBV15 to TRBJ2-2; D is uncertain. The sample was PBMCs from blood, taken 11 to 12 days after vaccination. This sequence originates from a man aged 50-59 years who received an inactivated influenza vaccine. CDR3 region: CATSRDKGVNTGELFF. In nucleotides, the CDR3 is TGTGCCACCAGCAGAGATAAAGGAGTGAACACCGGGGAGCTGTTTTTT. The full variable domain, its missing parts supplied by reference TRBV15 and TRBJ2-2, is DAMVIQNPRYQVTQFGKPVTLSCSQTLNHNVMYWYQQKSSQAPKLLFHYYDKDFNNEADTPDNFQSRRPNTSFCFLDIRSPGLGDTAMYLCATSRDKGVNTGELFFGEGSRLTVL.